The 15 T cell receptor beta chains below come from one sample, sequenced in a study of blood T cell repertoires in COVID-19 (dated by TCRdb to the early 2020s). Receptor libraries were prepared by the immunoSEQ multiplex PCR assay. This is the immuneACCESS table as TCRdb keeps it, with only in-frame sequences that have V and J called. A part of the clones is gone; compared with another copy, unresolved V genes explain less than half, and the rest is unexplained. This sample comprises 45,000 to 65,000 clones, roughly 87% of them detected only once. Of the sample, about 9.4% is held by the ten largest clones. Sample: peripheral blood. Receptors were obtained from a human donor with acute or convalescent COVID-19. The donor label of this sample is uncertain.

This clone was observed a single time. V is TRBV7-9 and J is TRBJ2-6; 10 nucleotides align to TRBD1. This CDR3 is 18 amino acids long. The germline CDR1 and CDR2 sequences are SEHNR and FQNEAQ (reference sequence). J was trimmed by 3 bases and V by 5 bases; bases with no gene match: 10. This CDR3 reads CASSTDRGLIVGANVLTF. CDR3 in DNA: TGTGCCAGCAGCACAGACAGGGGGCTCATAGTTGGGGCCAACGTCCTGACTTTC.

The chain is built from TRBV2 and TRBJ1-5; D not resolved. Germline V gene sequence: CDR1 SNHLY, CDR2 FYNNEI. This CDR3 is built from 14 residues. Between the trimmed V and J ends, which lost 5 bases and 1 base, there was a span of 9 bases. CDR3: CASSPLESNQPQHF. The CDR3 coding sequence is TGTGCCAGCAGTCCCTTGGAGAGCAATCAGCCCCAGCATTTT.

V is TRBV18 and J is TRBJ1-5; unclear D gene. The CDR3 runs 16 residues. Trimming took 3 bases from V and 2 from J, leaving 14 bases between them. Germline assignment: CDR1 KGHSH and CDR2 LQKENI. As DNA, the CDR3 is TGTGCCAGCTCACCCCCCTTTACAATTGGCAATCAGCCCCAGCATTTT. It translates to CASSPPFTIGNQPQHF.

The DNA of the CDR3 is TGTGCCAGTAGTGAACAGGGGGCGCTAGGAGAGACCCAGTACTTC. Amino acids: CASSEQGALGETQYF. The chain recombines TRBV19 with TRBJ2-5; TRBD1 matches at 9 bases. CDR3 size: 15 residues. The V and J ends lost 5 bases and 4 bases, in that order; junction bases with no gene match: 8. Germline V gives CDR1 LNHDA, CDR2 SQIVND (reference sequence).

A remark on this clone: The same CDR3 arises from other DNA sequences in this sample as well. The V call is TRBV6-1, the J call TRBJ1-3, with D perhaps TRBD1 (5 bases). Deletions cut 4 bases from V and 0 bases from J, with 13 bases between. This CDR3 region has 16 residues. The germline V gene encodes CDR1 MNHNS and CDR2 SASEGT. CDR3 nucleotide sequence: TGTGCCAGCAGTGGCAGGCAGGGAACCTCTGGAAACACCATATATTTT. The encoded protein is CASSGRQGTSGNTIYF.

The J gene is TRBJ1-1, the V gene TRBV10-3; maybe TRBD1 (5 bases). The CDR3 loop spans 13 amino acids. V gave up 8 bases and J gave up 8 bases, with 18 bases separating them. Per the germline V gene, CDR1 is ENHRY and CDR2 is SYGVKD. DNA for the CDR3: TGTGCCATCCGCGGGACCGCGAATCAAGAAGCTTTCTTT. Translated, it gives CAIRGTANQEAFF.

The chain combines TRBV5-4 with TRBJ2-3; no clear D. V shed 1 base and J shed 2 bases, with 8 bases lying between them. Germline loops: CDR1 SGHNT, CDR2 YYREEE (reference sequence). The CDR3 is made up of 14 amino acids. In nucleotides, the CDR3 is TGTGCCAGCAGCTTGCGAGCCGACACAGATACGCAGTATTTT. It yields the protein CASSLRADTDTQYF. The full variable domain, rest sourced from reference TRBV5-4 and TRBJ2-3, is ETGVTQSPTHLIKTRGQQVTLRCSSQSGHNTVSWYQQALGQGPQFIFQYYREEENGRGNFPPRFSGLQFPNYSSELNVNALELDDSALYLCASSLRADTDTQYFGPGTRLTVL.

The chain recombines TRBV5-1 with TRBJ2-3; 7 bases line up with TRBD2. The junction had 7 bases not matched to a gene; V was cut back by 2 bases and J by 1 base. CDR3 length equals 16 residues. Germline values: CDR1 SGHRS, CDR2 YFSETQ. The chain's CDR3 is CASSLRTREGTDTQYF. The CDR3 DNA reads as TGCGCCAGCAGCTTACGGACTAGGGAGGGCACAGATACGCAGTATTTT.

This chain uses TRBV7-9 with TRBJ2-7; TRBD1 might be the D (5 bases). Trimming left V 5 bases short and J 5 bases short, with 10 bases between. CDR1 and CDR2 from the germline V gene are SEHNR and FQNEAQ (reference sequence). The length of the CDR3 is 12 residues. This CDR3 reads CASSLLGDEQYV. CDR3 in DNA: TGTGCCAGCAGCCTCCTAGGGGACGAGCAGTACGTC.

The genes are TRBV5-5 and TRBJ1-4; D is perhaps TRBD1 (6 bases). Germline V gene data show CDR1 as SGHKS and CDR2 as YYEKEE (reference sequence). Trimming took 1 base from V and 7 from J, leaving 14 bases between them. The CDR3 length is 15 residues. CDR3 bases: TGTGCCAGCAGCTTGAGGTTGGGAGGGGGTGAAAAACTGTTTTTT. This codes for CASSLRLGGGEKLFF.

V usage is TRBV11-2 and J usage is TRBJ2-7; 12 bases align to TRBD1. The CDR3 is made up of 17 amino acids. Germline CDR1 reads SGHAT; CDR2 reads FQNNGV. With V trimmed by 1 base and J by 1 base, 5 bases remained unmatched. CDR3 in DNA: TGTGCCAGCAGCTTAGCCGGGACAGGGGGCAATTCCTACGAGCAGTACGTC. Translated, it gives CASSLAGTGGNSYEQYV.

The chain joins TRBV5-1 to TRBJ2-5; D is ambiguous. The V and J ends lost 4 bases and 1 base respectively, with 2 bases between them. The germline gives CDR1 SGHRS, CDR2 YFSETQ. This CDR3 region has 11 residues. The CDR3 here is CASSRQETQYF. The CDR3 DNA follows: TGCGCCAGCAGCCGCCAAGAGACCCAGTACTTC.

V usage is TRBV5-4 and J usage is TRBJ2-7; 7 bases align to TRBD1. The CDR3 is 13 amino acids. Trimming removed 1 base from V and 7 bases from J; junction bases left unmatched: 5. Per the germline V gene, CDR1 is SGHNT and CDR2 is YYREEE (reference sequence). CDR3 coding DNA: TGTGCCAGCAGCTTGCAGGGGGTGGGAGAGCAGTACGTC. Its protein product is CASSLQGVGEQYV.

The chain joins TRBV6-5 to TRBJ1-2; D is unresolved. Germline V gene lookup returns CDR1 MNHEY and CDR2 SVGAGI. Trimming stripped 7 bases from V and 3 bases from J, with 9 bases between. The CDR3 length is 12 residues. The CDR3 region is CASTDGDYGYTF. CDR3 bases: TGTGCCAGCACCGACGGAGACTATGGCTACACCTTC.

The chain uses TRBV29-1 and TRBJ2-6; 9 nucleotides align to TRBD1. The germline gives CDR1 SQVTM, CDR2 ANQGSEA. This CDR3 has 14 residues. J lost 1 base, V lost 6 bases, and 1 base had no gene match. The CDR3 DNA reads as TGCAGCGTCGGGACAGGGTCTGGGGCCAACGTCCTGACTTTC. Translated: CSVGTGSGANVLTF.